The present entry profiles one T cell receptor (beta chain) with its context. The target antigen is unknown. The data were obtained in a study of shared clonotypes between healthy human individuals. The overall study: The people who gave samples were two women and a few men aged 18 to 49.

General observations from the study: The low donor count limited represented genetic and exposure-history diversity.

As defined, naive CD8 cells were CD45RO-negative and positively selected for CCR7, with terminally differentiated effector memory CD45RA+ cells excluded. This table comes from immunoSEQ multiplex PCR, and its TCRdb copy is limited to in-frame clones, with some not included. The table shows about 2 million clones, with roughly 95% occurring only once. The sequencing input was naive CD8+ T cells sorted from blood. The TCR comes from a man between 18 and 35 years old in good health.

CDR3 sequence: CASSYLNNEQFF. DNA for the CDR3: TGTGCCAGCAGTTACCTGAACAATGAGCAGTTCTTC. The chain has TRBV6-6 and TRBJ2-1; D is unresolved. The CDR3 length is 12 residues. Deletions cut 2 bases from V and 5 bases from J, with 4 bases between. CDR1 is MNHNY and CDR2 is SVGAGI in the germline V gene (reference sequence).